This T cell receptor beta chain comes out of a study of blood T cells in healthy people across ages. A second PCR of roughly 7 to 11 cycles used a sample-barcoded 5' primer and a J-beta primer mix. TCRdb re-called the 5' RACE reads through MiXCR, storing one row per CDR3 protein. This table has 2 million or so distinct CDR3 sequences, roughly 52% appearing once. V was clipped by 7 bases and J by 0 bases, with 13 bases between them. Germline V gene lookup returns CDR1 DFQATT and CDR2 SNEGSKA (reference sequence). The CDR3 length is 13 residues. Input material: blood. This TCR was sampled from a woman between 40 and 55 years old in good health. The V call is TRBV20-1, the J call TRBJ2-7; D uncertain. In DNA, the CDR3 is TGCAGTGGCACCCCGCAAGGCTCCTACGAGCAGTACTTC. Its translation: CSGTPQGSYEQYF.